At least ten counts were recorded for the clone carrying this T cell receptor (beta chain). Its specificity is unknown. The sample is drawn from a study of response to subunit inactivated influenza vaccine. Overall study findings and caveats: The authors offered the suggestion that each seasonal influenza vaccination recruits few new T cells.

The V gene lost 4 bases and the J gene lost 2 bases, with 15 bases spanning the gap. This CDR3 has 14 residues. Germline values: CDR1 SQVTM, CDR2 ANQGSEA. TCRdb analysed the RT-PCR reads with MiXCR anew, one entry per CDR3 protein. The sample records roughly 790,000 distinct CDR3 sequences, 21% being singletons. This material consisted of PBMCs from blood, taken 5 days after vaccination. The rearrangement links TRBV29-1 to TRBJ2-7; D gene uncertain. The sequence derives from a man in his forties or fifties who received an inactivated influenza vaccine. CDR3 amino acids: CSVAAPQAPYEQYF. CDR3 in DNA: TGCAGCGTTGCCGCGCCTCAGGCCCCCTACGAGCAGTACTTC.